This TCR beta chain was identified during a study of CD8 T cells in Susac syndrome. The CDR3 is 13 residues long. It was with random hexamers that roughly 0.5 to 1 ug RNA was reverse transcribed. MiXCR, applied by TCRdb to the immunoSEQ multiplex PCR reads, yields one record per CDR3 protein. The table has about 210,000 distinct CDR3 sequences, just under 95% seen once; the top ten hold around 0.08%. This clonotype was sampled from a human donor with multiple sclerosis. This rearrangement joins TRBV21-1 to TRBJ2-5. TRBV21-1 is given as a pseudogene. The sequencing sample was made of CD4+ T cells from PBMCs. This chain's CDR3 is CASSTGSGETQYF. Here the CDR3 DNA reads TGTGCCAGCAGCACAGGGTCCGGAGAGACCCAGTACTTC.